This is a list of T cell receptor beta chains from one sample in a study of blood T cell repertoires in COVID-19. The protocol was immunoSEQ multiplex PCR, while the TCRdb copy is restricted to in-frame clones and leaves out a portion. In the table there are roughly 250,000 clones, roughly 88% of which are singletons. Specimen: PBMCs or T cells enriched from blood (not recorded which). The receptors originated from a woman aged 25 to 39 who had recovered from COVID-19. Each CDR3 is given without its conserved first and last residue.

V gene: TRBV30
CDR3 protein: AWATGTGAFVAEKLF

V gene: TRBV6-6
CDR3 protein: ATFEPGQWDEQY

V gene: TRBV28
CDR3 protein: ASSLTGAGGYT

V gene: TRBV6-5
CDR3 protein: ASSLTYRGRAF

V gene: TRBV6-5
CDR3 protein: ASNTGSGATGELF

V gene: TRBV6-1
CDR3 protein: ASSDLLQGRVTYEQY

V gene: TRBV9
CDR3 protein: ANHSTGGNTEAF

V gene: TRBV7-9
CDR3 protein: ASSLSGGNTEAF

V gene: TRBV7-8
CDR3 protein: ASSGGLAGLYNEQF

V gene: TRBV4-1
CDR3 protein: ASSPPEGGGYT

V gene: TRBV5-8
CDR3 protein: ASSRRDRYEQY

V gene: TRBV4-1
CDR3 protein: ASSPGQGLYEQY

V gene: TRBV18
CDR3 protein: ASSRTGGNTEAF

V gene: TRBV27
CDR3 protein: ASSLRGRGYT

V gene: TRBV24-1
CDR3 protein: ATSEAGQPQH

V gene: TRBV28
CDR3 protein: ASTTGQGNNQPQH

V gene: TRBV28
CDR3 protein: ASKRGDRGPYEQY

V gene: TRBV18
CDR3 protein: ASSEGQGRVNQPQH

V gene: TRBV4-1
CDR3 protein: ASSQDAGEETQY

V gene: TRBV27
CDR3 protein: ASSFQFLSDTQY

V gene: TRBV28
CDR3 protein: ASSLSFRGRGDWSNQPQH

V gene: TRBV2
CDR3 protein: ASSEVAGGHDRETQY

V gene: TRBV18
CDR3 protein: ASSLGQKNTGELF

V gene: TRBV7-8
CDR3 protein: ASSPRLDRTFSYEQY

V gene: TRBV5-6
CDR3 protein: ASSLENQGGYGYT

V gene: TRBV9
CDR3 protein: ASSASSVGDSPLH

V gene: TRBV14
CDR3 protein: ASSQGQGPYGYT

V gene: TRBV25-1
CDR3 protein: ASCGHLNTEAF

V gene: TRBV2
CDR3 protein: ASTGLLLNYGYT

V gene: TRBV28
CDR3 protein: ASSFGQGYGYT

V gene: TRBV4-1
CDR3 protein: ASSQDLQGAAGNTEAF

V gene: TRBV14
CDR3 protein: ASSQEKRGRGEAF

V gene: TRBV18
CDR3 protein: ASSPVRDLGGYT

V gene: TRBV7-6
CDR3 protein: ASSPTGPHGYT

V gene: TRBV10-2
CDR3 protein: ASSESTWTGPHTEAF

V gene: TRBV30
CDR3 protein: AWSVLTGGASGYT

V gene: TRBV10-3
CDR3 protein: AISDTEDGYT

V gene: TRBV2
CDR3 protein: ASSVQRQETQY

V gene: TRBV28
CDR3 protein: ASRGWQVGGSPLH

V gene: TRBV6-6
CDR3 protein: ASSIDRLNSPLH

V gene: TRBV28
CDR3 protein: ASSSRTGYSPLH

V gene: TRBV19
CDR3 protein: ASSATRVSYEQY

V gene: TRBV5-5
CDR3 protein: ASSVTGTWDGNEQF

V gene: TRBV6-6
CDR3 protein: ASSPSSGGASYNEQF

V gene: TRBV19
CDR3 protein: ASSISWGTTYEQY

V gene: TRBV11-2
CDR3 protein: ASSPTGKANYGYT